This T cell receptor beta chain was observed in a study of blood T cells in healthy people across ages. Donation came from healthy Caucasian individuals in Russia who were aged roughly 6 to 95. PBMCs numbering at least 6.5 million were isolated per sample. Study observations and caveats: Naive CD4+ cells and diversity were both higher in long-lived donors than in aged donors.

To note about this clonotype: Its antigen is unidentified.

Combining a sample-barcoded 5' primer with a J-beta primer mix, a second PCR ran for roughly 7 to 11 cycles. Template switching added a 12-random-nucleotide identifier to every cDNA molecule. TCRdb redid the calling of the 5' RACE reads with MiXCR, one entry per CDR3 protein. The profile shows 890,000 or so distinct CDR3 sequences, approximately 59% of them singletons. The sample taken for sequencing was blood. This clonotype was obtained from a man younger than 40 in good health.

The CDR3 coding sequence is TGTGCCAGCAGCTTTCAGGGGGCGGTATCCGAAAAATACGAGCAGTACTTC. It translates to CASSFQGAVSEKYEQYF. The chain carries TRBV7-9 and TRBJ2-5, with 8 bases aligning to TRBD1. The J call is uncertain, as TRBJ2-7 better fits the DNA end. In germline, CDR1 is SEHNR, CDR2 FQNEAQ (reference sequence). The CDR3 runs 17 residues.